This TCR beta chain came from a study of control samples from healthy donors and cancer patients. The germline gives CDR1 GTSNPN, CDR2 SVGIG (reference sequence). After removal of 4 bases from V and 2 bases from J, the junction contained 2 bases not matched to a gene. This CDR3 region has 13 residues. The assay was immunoSEQ multiplex PCR, and TCRdb's table has in-frame clones only and misses some. This sample yields some 210,000 clones, of which 91% are seen a single time; 1.8% belongs to the top ten. The sequencing sample was made of blood. This rearrangement joins TRBV30 to TRBJ1-1; 9 bases match TRBD1. This clonotype was sampled from a man aged 30 to 45 in good health. The CDR3 DNA is TGTGCCTGGAATACAGGGGGCAACACTGAAGCTTTCTTT. Its translation: CAWNTGGNTEAFF.